This T cell receptor (beta chain) was profiled in a study of Ad26.COV2.S vaccination and SARS-CoV-2 variants. Study details: In the study, Ad26.COV2.S was injected intramuscularly once, or twice 56 days apart.

The data were produced by immunoSEQ multiplex PCR, yet TCRdb's version contains in-frame clones alone and is incomplete. The profile covers around 450,000 clones, with around 90% appearing a single time and 9% to 15% taken by the ten largest. Stated treatment: over 15 received Ad26.COV2.S at low or high dose, single or two shots; several received placebo; per-sample allocation not given. Day 63 following the first vaccine or placebo injection was when the samples were taken. SARS-CoV-2 spike from the Wuhan strain was encoded by the vaccine, an Ad26 vector. In germline, CDR1 is MNHEY, CDR2 SMNVEV (reference sequence). The CDR3 has 15 residues. The V segment lost 6 bases and the J segment 2 bases; nucleotides outside the gene matches: 7.

The chain employs TRBV27 and TRBJ2-3, with 8 nucleotides matching TRBD2. The sequencing used peripheral blood, collected in a trial of Ad26.COV2.S vaccine versus placebo. The source of this sequence is a person between 18 and 65 years old who received the Ad26.COV2.S COVID-19 vaccine or a placebo. The CDR3: CASSTGTRHTDTQYF. CDR3 DNA: TGTGCCAGCAGCACCGGGACTAGACACACAGATACGCAGTATTTT.